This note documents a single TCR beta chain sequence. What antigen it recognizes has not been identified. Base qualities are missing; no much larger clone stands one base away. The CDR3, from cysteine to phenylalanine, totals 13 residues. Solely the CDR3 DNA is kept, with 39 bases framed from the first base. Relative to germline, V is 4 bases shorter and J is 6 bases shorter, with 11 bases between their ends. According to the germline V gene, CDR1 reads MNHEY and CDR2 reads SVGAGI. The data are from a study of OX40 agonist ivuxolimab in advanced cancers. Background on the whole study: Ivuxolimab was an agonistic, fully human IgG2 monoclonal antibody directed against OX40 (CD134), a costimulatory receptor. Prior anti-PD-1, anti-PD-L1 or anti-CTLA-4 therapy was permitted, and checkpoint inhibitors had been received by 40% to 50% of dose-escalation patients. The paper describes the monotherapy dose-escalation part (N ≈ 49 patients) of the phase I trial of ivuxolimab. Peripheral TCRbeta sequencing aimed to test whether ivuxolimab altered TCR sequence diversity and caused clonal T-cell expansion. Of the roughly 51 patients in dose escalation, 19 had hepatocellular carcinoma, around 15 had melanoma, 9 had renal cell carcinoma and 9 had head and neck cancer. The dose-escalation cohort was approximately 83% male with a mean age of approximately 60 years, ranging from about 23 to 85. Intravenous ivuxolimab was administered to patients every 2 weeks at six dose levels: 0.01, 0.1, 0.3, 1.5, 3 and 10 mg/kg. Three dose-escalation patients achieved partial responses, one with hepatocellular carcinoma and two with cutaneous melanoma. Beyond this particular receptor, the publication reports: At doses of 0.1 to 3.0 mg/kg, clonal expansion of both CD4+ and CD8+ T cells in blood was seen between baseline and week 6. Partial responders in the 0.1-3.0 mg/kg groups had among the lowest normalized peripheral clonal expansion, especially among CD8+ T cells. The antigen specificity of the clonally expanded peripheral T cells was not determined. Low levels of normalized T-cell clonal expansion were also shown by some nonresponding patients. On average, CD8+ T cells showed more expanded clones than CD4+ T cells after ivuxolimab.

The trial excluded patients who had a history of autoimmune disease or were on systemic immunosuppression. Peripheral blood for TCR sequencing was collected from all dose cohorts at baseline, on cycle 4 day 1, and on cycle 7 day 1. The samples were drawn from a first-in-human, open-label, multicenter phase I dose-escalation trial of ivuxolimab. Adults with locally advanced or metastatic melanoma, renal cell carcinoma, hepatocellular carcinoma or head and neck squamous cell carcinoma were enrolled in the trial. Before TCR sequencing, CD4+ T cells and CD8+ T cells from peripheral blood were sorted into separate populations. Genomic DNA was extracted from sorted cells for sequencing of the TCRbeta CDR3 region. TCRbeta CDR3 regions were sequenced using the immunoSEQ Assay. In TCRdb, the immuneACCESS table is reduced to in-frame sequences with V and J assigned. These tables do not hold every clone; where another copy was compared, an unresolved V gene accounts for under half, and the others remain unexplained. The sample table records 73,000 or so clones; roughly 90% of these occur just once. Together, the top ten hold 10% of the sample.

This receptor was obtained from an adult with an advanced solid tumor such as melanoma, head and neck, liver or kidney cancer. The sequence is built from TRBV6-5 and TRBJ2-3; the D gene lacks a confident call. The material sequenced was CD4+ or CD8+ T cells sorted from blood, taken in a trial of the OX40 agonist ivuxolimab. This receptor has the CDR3 CASSSQTFDTQYF. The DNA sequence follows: TGTGCCAGCAGTTCTCAGACCTTTGATACGCAGTATTTT.